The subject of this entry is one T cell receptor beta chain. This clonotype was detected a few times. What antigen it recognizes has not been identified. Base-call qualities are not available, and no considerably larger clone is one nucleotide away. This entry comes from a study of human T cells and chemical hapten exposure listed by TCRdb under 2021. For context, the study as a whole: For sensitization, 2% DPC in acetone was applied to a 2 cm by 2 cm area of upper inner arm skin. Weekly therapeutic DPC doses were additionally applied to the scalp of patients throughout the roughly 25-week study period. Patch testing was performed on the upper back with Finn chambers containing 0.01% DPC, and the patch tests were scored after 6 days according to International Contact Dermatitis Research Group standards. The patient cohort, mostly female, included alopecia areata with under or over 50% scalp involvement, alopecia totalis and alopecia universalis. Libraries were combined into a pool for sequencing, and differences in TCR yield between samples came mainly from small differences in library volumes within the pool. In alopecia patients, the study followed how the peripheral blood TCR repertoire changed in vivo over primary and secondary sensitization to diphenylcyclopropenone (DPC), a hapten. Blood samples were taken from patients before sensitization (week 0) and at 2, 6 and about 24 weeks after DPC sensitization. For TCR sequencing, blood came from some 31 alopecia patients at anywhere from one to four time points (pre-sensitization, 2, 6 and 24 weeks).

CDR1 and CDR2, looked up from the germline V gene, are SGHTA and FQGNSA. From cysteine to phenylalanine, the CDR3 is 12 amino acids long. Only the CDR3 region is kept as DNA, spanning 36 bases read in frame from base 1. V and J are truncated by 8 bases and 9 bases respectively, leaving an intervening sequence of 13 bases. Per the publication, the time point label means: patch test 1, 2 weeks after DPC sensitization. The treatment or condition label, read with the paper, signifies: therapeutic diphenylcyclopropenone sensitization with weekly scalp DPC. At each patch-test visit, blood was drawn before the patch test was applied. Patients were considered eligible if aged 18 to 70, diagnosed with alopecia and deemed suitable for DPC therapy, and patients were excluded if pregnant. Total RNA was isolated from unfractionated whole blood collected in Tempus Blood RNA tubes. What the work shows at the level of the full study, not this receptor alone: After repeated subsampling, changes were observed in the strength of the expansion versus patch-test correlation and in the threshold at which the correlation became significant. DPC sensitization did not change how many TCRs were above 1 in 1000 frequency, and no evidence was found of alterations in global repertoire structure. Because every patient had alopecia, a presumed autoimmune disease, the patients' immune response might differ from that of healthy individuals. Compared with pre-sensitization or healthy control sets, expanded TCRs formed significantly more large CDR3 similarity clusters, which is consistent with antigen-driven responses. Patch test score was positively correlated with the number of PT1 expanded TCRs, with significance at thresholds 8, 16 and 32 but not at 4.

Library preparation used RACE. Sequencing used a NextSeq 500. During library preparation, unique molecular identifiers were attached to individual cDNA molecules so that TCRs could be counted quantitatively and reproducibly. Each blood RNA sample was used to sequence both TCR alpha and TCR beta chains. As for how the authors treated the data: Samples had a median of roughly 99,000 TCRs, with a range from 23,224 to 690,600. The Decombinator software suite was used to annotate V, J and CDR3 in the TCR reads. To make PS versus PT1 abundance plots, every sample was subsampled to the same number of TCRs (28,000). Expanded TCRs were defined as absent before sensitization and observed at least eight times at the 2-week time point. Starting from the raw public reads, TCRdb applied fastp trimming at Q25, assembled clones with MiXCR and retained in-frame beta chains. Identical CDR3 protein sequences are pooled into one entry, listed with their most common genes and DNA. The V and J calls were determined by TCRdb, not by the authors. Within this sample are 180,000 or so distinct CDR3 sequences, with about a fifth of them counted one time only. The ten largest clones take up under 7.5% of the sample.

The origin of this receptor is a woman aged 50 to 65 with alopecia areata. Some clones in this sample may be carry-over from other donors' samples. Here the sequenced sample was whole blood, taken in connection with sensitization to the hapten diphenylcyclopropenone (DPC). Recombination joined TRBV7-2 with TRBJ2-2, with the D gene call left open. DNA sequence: TGTGCCAGCGGGCTTCCCCCCAGGGAGCTGTTTTTT. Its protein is CASGLPPRELFF.